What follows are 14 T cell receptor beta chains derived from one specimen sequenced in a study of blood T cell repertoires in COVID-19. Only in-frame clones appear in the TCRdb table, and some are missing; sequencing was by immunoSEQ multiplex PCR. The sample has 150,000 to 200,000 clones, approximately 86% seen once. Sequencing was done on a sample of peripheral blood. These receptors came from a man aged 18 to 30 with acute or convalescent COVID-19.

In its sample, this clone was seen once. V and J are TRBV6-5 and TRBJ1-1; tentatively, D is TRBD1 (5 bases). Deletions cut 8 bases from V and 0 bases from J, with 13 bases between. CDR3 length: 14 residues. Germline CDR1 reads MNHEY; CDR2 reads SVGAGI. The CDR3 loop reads CASRDAGLNTEAFF. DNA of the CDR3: TGTGCCAGCCGAGATGCAGGGTTGAACACTGAAGCTTTCTTT.

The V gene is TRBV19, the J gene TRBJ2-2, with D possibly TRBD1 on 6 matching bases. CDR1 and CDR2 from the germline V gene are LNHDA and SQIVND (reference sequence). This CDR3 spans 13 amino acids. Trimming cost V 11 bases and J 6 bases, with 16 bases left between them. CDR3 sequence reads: CASRGSAAGELFF. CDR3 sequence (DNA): TGTGCCTCCAGGGGTTCCGCGGCCGGGGAGCTGTTTTTT. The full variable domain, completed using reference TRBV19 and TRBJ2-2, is DGGITQSPKYLFRKEGQNVTLSCEQNLNHDAMYWYRQDPGQGLRLIYYSQIVNDFQKGDIAEGYSVSREKKESFPLTVTSAQKNPTAFYLCASRGSAAGELFFGEGSRLTVL.

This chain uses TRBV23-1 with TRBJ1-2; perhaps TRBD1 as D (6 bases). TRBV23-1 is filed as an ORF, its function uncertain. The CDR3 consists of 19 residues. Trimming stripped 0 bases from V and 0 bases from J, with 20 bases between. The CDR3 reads CASSQSGNRAKQTNYGYTF. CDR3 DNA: TGCGCCAGCAGTCAATCGGGGAACAGGGCAAAACAGACTAACTATGGCTACACCTTC.

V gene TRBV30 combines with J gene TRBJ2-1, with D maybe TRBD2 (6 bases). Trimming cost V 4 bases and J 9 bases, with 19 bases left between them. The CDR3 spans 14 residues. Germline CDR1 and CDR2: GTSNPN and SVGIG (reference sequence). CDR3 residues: CAWKPGRLGGEQFF. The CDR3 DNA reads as TGTGCCTGGAAACCGGGCCGGCTCGGGGGTGAGCAGTTCTTC.

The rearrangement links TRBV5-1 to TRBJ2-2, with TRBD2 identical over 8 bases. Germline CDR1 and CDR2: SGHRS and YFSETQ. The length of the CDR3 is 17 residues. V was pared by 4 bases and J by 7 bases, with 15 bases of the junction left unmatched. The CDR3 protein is CASSPEAGGRVDGELFF. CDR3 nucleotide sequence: TGCGCCAGCAGCCCCGAGGCGGGGGGCAGGGTTGACGGGGAGCTGTTTTTT.

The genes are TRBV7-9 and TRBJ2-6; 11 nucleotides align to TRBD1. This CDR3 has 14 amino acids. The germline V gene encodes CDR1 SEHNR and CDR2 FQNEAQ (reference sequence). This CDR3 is CAWDRGYGANVLTF. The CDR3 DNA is TGTGCGTGGGACAGGGGGTATGGGGCCAACGTCCTGACTTTC.

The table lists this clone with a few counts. The CDR3 spells CASSPTGGRSPLHF. DNA of the CDR3: TGTGCCAGCAGCCCGACAGGGGGCAGGTCACCCCTCCACTTT. This chain joins TRBV7-3 and TRBJ1-6; 10 nucleotides align to TRBD1. Trimming cost V 5 bases and J 10 bases; bases outside gene matches: 5. The germline CDR1 and CDR2 sequences are SGHTA and FQGTGA. This CDR3 comprises 14 residues.

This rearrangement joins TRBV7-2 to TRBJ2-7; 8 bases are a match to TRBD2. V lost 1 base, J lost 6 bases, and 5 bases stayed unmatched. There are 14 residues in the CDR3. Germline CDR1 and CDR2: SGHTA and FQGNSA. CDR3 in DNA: TGTGCCAGCAGCTTAGTAGCGGGGCTCTCCGAGCAGTACGTC. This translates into CASSLVAGLSEQYV.

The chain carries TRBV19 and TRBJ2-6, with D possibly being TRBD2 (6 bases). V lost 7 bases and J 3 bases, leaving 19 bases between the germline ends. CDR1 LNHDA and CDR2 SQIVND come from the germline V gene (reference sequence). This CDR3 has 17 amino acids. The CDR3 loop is CASTPRGNWVGANVLTF. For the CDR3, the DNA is TGTGCCAGTACTCCTCGGGGGAATTGGGTTGGGGCCAACGTCCTGACTTTC.

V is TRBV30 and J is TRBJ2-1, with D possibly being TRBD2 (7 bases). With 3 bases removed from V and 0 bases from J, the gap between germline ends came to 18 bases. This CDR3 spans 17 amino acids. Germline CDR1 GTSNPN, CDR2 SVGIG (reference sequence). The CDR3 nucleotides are TGTGCCTGGAGCCGAACGGTAGGGGGGGTCTCCTACAATGAGCAGTTCTTC. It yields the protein CAWSRTVGGVSYNEQFF.

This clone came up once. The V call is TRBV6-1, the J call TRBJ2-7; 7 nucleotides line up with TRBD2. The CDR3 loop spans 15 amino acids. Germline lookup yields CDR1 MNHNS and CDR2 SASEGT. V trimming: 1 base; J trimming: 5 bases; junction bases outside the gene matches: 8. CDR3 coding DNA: TGTGCCAGCAGTGAAGGTCTAGCGGCTACTAACGAGCAGTACTTC. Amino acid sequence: CASSEGLAATNEQYF.

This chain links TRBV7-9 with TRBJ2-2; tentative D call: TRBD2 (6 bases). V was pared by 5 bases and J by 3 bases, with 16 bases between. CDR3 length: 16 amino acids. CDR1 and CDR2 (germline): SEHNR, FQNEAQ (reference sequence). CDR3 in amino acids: CASSVLREVDTGELFF. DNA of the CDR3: TGTGCCAGCAGCGTACTCAGGGAGGTTGACACCGGGGAGCTGTTTTTT.

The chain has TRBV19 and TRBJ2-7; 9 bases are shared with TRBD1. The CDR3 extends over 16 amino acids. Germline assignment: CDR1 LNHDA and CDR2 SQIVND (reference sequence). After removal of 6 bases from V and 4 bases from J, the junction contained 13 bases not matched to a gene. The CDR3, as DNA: TGTGCCAGTAGGGCAGCCGCGGGACAGGGCGCATACGAGCAGTACTTC. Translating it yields CASRAAAGQGAYEQYF.

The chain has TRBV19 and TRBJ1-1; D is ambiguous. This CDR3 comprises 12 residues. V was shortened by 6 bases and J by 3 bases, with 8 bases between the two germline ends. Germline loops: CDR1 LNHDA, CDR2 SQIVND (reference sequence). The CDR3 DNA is TGTGCCAGTAGACTCGGGGACACTGAAGCTTTCTTT. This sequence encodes CASRLGDTEAFF. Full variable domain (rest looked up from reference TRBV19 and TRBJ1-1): DGGITQSPKYLFRKEGQNVTLSCEQNLNHDAMYWYRQDPGQGLRLIYYSQIVNDFQKGDIAEGYSVSREKKESFPLTVTSAQKNPTAFYLCASRLGDTEAFFGQGTRLTVV.